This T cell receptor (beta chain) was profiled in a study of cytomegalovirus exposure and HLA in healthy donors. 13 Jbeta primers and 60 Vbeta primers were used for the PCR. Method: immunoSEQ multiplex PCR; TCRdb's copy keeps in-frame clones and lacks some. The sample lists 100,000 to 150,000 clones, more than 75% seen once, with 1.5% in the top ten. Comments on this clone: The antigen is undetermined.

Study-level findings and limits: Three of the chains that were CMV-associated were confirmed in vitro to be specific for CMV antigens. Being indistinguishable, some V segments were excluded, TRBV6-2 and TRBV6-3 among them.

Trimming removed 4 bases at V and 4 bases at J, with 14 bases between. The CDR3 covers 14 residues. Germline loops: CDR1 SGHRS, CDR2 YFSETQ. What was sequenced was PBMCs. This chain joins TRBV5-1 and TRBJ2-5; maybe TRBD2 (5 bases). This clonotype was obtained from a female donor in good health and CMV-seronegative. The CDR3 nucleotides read TGCGCCAGCAGCACGGACTCAACGGCAGAGACCCAGTACTTC. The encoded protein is CASSTDSTAETQYF.